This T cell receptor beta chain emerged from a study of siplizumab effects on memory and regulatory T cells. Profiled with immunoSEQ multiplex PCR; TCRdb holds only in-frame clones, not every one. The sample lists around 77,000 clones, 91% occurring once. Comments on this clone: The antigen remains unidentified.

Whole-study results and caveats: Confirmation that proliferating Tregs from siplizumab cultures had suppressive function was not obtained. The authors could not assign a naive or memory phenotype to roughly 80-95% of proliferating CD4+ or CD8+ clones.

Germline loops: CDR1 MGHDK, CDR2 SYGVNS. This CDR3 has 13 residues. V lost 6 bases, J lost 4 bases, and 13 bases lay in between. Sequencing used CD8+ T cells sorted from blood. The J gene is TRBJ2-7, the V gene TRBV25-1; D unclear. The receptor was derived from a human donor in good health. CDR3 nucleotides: TGTGCCAGCAGGGACGGTTCATCTTACGAGCAGTACTTC. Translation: CASRDGSSYEQYF.